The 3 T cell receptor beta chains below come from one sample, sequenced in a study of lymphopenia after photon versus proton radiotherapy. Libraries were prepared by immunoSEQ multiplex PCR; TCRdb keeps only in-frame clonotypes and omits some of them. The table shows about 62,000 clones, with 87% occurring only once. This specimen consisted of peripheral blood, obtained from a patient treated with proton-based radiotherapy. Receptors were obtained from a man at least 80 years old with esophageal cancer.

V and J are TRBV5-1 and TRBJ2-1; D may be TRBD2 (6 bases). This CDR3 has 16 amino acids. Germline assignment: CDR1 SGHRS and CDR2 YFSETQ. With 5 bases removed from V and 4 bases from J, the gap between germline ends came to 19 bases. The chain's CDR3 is CASRRDPNSGYNEQFF. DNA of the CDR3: TGCGCCAGCAGGCGGGACCCTAACAGCGGTTACAATGAGCAGTTCTTC.

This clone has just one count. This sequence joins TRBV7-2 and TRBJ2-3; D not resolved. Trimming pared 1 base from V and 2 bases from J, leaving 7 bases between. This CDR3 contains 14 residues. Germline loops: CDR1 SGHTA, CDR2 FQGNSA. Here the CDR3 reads CASSLEVDTDTQYF. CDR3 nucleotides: TGTGCCAGCAGCTTAGAGGTGGACACAGATACGCAGTATTTT.

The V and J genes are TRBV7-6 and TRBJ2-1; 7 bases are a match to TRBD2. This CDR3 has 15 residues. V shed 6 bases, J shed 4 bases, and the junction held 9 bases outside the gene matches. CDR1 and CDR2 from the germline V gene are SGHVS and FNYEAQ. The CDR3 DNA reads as TGTGCCAGCAGGCGAGGGAGGGCGATGTACAATGAGCAGTTCTTC. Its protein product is CASRRGRAMYNEQFF.